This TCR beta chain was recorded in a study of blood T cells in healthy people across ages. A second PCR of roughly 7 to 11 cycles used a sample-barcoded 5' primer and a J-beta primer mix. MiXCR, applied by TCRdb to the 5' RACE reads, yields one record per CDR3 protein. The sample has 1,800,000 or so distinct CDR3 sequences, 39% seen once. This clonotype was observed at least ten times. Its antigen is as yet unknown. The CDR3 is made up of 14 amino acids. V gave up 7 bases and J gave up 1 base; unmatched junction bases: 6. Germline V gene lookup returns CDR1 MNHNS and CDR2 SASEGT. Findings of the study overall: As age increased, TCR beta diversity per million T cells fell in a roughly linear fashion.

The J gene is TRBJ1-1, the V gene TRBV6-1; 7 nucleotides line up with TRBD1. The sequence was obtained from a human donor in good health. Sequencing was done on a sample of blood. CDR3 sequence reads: CASTPGTENTEAFF. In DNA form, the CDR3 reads TGTGCCAGCACACCCGGGACAGAGAACACTGAAGCTTTCTTT.